This TCR beta chain derives from a study of T cells in Graves' hyperthyroidism and ophthalmopathy. Study-wide points: From stable hyperthyroidism, ophthalmopathy was separated by a 13 V-J model. Most clonotypes expanded in the thyroid (above 0.001) were also present in blood.

Patients showing uncontrolled infection, other autoimmune disease, pregnancy or lactation were ineligible. The CDR3 covers 14 residues. Trimming pared 3 bases from V and 7 bases from J, leaving 15 bases between. The germline V gene encodes CDR1 MGHDK and CDR2 SYGVNS. Concerning this clonotype: Its specificity is unknown.

TCR beta CDR3 region amplification was performed from RNA transcripts. First-round RT-PCR targeting the TCR CDR3 was performed with the HTBI primer set. Each CDR3 protein is one row after TCRdb ran MiXCR on the multiplex PCR reads. The data contain 560,000 or so distinct CDR3 sequences, around 42% of them seen just once; the ten biggest clones take up approximately 8.2%. The gene calls are TRBV25-1 and TRBJ2-5, with D perhaps matching TRBD2 (5 bases). The sequencing sample was made of peripheral blood or thyroid tissue (not recorded which). The clonotype originates from a woman younger than 35 with Graves' hyperthyroidism. The CDR3 sequence: CASSDLLGGGTQYF. CDR3 DNA sequence: TGTGCCAGCAGTGATCTGTTGGGCGGAGGGACCCAGTACTTC.